The rows below give T cell receptor beta chains drawn from one sample of a study of shared clonotypes between healthy human individuals. Profiled with immunoSEQ multiplex PCR; TCRdb holds only in-frame clones, not every one. The data show almost 750,000 clones, with 72% seen just once and under 2% held by the top ten. Sequenced material: memory CD4+ T cells sorted from blood. Every receptor here comes from a woman between 25 and 40 years old in good health. CDR3s include the opening cysteine and the closing phenylalanine or tryptophan. A D gene is named only where the DNA matches it firmly. Clone size, where shown, is once, few, many, or a class for clones that have expanded.

.,.,TRBV28,TRBJ2-5,TGTGCCAGCAGTTTCCAAACAGGGGCGGGGGAGACCCAGTACTTC,CASSFQTGAGETQYF
.,.,TRBV27,TRBJ2-2,TGTGCCAGCCGTATCGAGGGGCCTACGAACACCGGGGAGCTGTTTTTT,CASRIEGPTNTGELFF
TRBD2,.,TRBV27,TRBJ2-5,TGTGCCAGTAGGACTAGCGGTCCAAGAGACACCCAGTACTTC,CASRTSGPRDTQYF
.,many,TRBV18,TRBJ2-2,TGTGCCAGCTCACCACCTGTTAGCCCGTCCGGGGAGCTGTTTTTT,CASSPPVSPSGELFF
.,.,TRBV5-1,TRBJ2-5,TGCGCCAGCAGCAACGCGGGCGGAGGAGAGACCCAGTACTTC,CASSNAGGGETQYF
.,.,TRBV2,TRBJ2-7,TGTGCCAGCAAGACCTACGAGCAGTACTTC,CASKTYEQYF
.,.,TRBV28,TRBJ1-2,TGTGCCAGCAGTTTAGGGATGTATGGCTACACCTTC,CASSLGMYGYTF
.,once,TRBV7-3,TRBJ1-5,TGTGCCAGCAGCTTAGTTGAGGGGCCCCGGCAGCCCCAGCATTTT,CASSLVEGPRQPQHF
.,once,TRBV18,TRBJ2-3,TGTGCCAGCTCACCACCTGCTAGAGGGGGCACAGATACGCAGTATTTT,CASSPPARGGTDTQYF
TRBD1,.,TRBV5-6,TRBJ1-3,TGTGCCAGCAGCCCCCAGGGGGCAACTGGAAACACCATATATTTT,CASSPQGATGNTIYF
TRBD2,.,TRBV4-1,TRBJ2-1,TGCGCCAGCAGCCAAGCTCCGACTAGCGGGAGATCCTATGAGCAGTTCTTC,CASSQAPTSGRSYEQFF
.,.,TRBV9,TRBJ2-3,TGTGCCAGCAGCGTAGCGGGGGTTGGCGCAGATACGCAGTATTTT,CASSVAGVGADTQYF
.,once,TRBV19,TRBJ1-1,TGTGCCACCACGAATCAGGGAAGCACTGAAGCTTTCTTT,CATTNQGSTEAFF
TRBD2,many,TRBV2,TRBJ2-2,TGTGCCAGCAGTGATGGGGCGGGAGGAGGCGACACCGGGGAGCTGTTTTTT,CASSDGAGGGDTGELFF
.,.,TRBV5-1,TRBJ2-6,TGCGCCAGCAGCTTGAACAAGGAGGGCTCTGGGGCCAACGTCCTGACTTTC,CASSLNKEGSGANVLTF
.,.,TRBV5-5,TRBJ1-4,TGTGCCAGCATGGGGGCAGAAAATGAAAAACTGTTTTTT,CASMGAENEKLFF
.,.,TRBV2,TRBJ2-1,TGTGCCAGCAGTGAATTGGCAGCCTACAATGAGCAGTTCTTC,CASSELAAYNEQFF
TRBD2,.,TRBV7-3,TRBJ2-7,TGTGCCAGCAGCTCCGAGCGGGAGCCTTACGAGCAGTACTTC,CASSSEREPYEQYF
TRBD2,few,TRBV7-2,TRBJ2-1,TGTGCCAGCAGCTTTGTCCGACTAGCGGGGTACAATGAGCAGTTCTTC,CASSFVRLAGYNEQFF
.,few,TRBV5-1,TRBJ2-1,TGCGCCAGCAGCTTGGAGGACTCCAACAATGAGCAGTTCTTC,CASSLEDSNNEQFF
.,once,TRBV27,TRBJ2-2,TGTGCCAGCAGTTTACAAGCGGCGCAAGGAACCGGGGAGCTGTTTTTT,CASSLQAAQGTGELFF
.,.,TRBV7-7,TRBJ2-1,TGTGCCAGCAGCTTAGCAGGCGGGAATGAGCAGTTCTTC,CASSLAGGNEQFF
.,.,TRBV7-2,TRBJ1-4,TGTGCCAGCATCCCAAGCGGGCAGCCGAATGAAAAACTGTTTTTT,CASIPSGQPNEKLFF
TRBD1,.,TRBV5-1,TRBJ2-2,TGCGCCAGCAGCTTGGCCTGGACAGGGCCCACCGGGGAGCTGTTTTTT,CASSLAWTGPTGELFF
TRBD1,.,TRBV11-3,TRBJ1-4,TGTGCCAGCAGATCTACTAGCAGGGGACTAATAAGGGGGCCTAATGAAAAACTGTTTTTT,CASRSTSRGLIRGPNEKLFF
.,.,TRBV5-5,TRBJ2-2,TGTGCCAGCAGCTTTTCCCTGACTGGCGCCGGGGAGCTGTTTTTT,CASSFSLTGAGELFF
TRBD2,.,TRBV7-6,TRBJ2-3,TGTGCCAGCCCCCTCCTGGTGACTAGCTGCACAGATACGCAGTATTTT,CASPLLVTSCTDTQYF
.,once,TRBV6-5,TRBJ1-5,TGTGCCAGCAGGGATGGTGCAGAGACGAATCAGCCCCAGCATTTT,CASRDGAETNQPQHF
.,.,TRBV6-4,TRBJ1-2,TGTGCCAGCAGTTACTCTGTCGGGGCCTATGGCTACACCTTC,CASSYSVGAYGYTF
.,.,TRBV28,TRBJ1-2,TGTGCCAGCAGCCACCGGGCCTTGGGGCTTAACTATGGCTACACCTTC,CASSHRALGLNYGYTF
.,.,TRBV7-9,TRBJ2-1,TGTGCCAGCAGCTTCCGGGCCTCTCTTTTCAATGAGCAGTTCTTC,CASSFRASLFNEQFF
.,few,TRBV11-3,TRBJ2-1,TGTGCCAGCAGCTTAGATGGGCTAGCGCCTAAGCAGTTCTTC,CASSLDGLAPKQFF
TRBD2,.,TRBV5-4,TRBJ2-2,TGTGCCAGCAGCAACGGACTAGCGGGAGTCGGGGAGCTGTTTTTT,CASSNGLAGVGELFF
.,.,TRBV6-4,TRBJ2-1,TGTGCCAGCAGTGACTCTCAGGATGTGAATGAGCAGTTCTTC,CASSDSQDVNEQFF
.,.,TRBV18,TRBJ2-7,TGTGCCAGCTCACTAACCCCCGGGACACAGACTACCTACGAGCAGTACTTC,CASSLTPGTQTTYEQYF
TRBD1,.,TRBV7-2,TRBJ2-1,TGTGCCAGCAGCTTAGGAGAGACAGGGGGCCATAGGGGGGAGCAGTTCTTC,CASSLGETGGHRGEQFF
TRBD2,few,TRBV7-7,TRBJ2-1,TGTGCCAGCAGCTCCGGGACTAGCGACTACAATGAGCAGTTCTTC,CASSSGTSDYNEQFF
.,.,TRBV11-1,TRBJ2-3,TGTGCCAGCAGCCCGGGCTGGCCAGCTAGCACAGATACGCAGTATTTT,CASSPGWPASTDTQYF
.,.,TRBV5-5,TRBJ2-2,TGTGCCAGCAGCTCGGCGCAGATCCAGGGATGGTCCGGGGAGCTGTTTTTT,CASSSAQIQGWSGELFF
.,.,TRBV19,TRBJ1-5,TGTGCCAGTAAGACAGGAACTAGCAATCAGCCCCAGCATTTT,CASKTGTSNQPQHF
TRBD2,.,TRBV27,TRBJ2-1,TGTGCCAGCACCCCGATAAGCGGGAGGGCCTCAAATGAGCAGTTCTTC,CASTPISGRASNEQFF
.,many,TRBV11-2,TRBJ1-5,TGTGCCAGCAGCTTAGATCGCGGTCAGCCCCAGCATTTT,CASSLDRGQPQHF
.,many,TRBV28,TRBJ1-5,TGTGCCAGCAGTTTATACGGGGCCCAGCATTTT,CASSLYGAQHF
.,.,TRBV25-1,TRBJ1-4,TGTGCCAGCAGCCCCAAGACACAGGGATTCGGTGATGAAAAACTGTTTTTT,CASSPKTQGFGDEKLFF
.,.,TRBV5-4,TRBJ2-2,TGTGCCAGCAGCTTGGTGCTAAACACCGGGGAGCTGTTTTTT,CASSLVLNTGELFF
TRBD2,.,TRBV5-5,TRBJ2-3,TGTGCCAGCAGCTTGGTAGCGGGAGTCGCAGATACGCAGTATTTT,CASSLVAGVADTQYF
TRBD1,.,TRBV27,TRBJ1-1,TGTGCCAGCAGTTTTGACAGGGAGGCGAACACTGAAGCTTTCTTT,CASSFDREANTEAFF
.,.,TRBV28,TRBJ1-5,TGTGCCAGCAGCCCGGGACACCACAATCAGCCCCAGCATTTT,CASSPGHHNQPQHF